This is a list of T cell receptor beta chains from one sample in a study of beta chain features in type 1 diabetes. Profiling relied on immunoSEQ multiplex PCR, and the TCRdb table lists in-frame clones only, not all of them. The table has about 160,000 clones, over 55% seen once. Material for sequencing was naive CD4+ T cells from blood. These receptor sequences come from a man aged 25 to 45 with type 1 diabetes. Both conserved end residues are part of each CDR3. Fields, in order: CDR3 DNA, CDR3 protein, D gene, V gene, J gene, clone size. The D gene is left open where the match is weak. The size field is filled for only some rows; it gives once, few, many or a size class.

cdr3_nt: TGTGCCAGCAGCCCTAGGACAGGGACGGCCGGTACGCAGTATTTT
cdr3_aa: CASSPRTGTAGTQYF
d_call: TRBD1
v_call: TRBV14
j_call: TRBJ2-3
clone_size: -

cdr3_nt: TGCAGCGTTCCGACGGGTTGGGGGGATACGCAGTATTTT
cdr3_aa: CSVPTGWGDTQYF
d_call: -
v_call: TRBV29-1
j_call: TRBJ2-3
clone_size: -

cdr3_nt: TGCGCCAGCAGCTCCGGAGATACGCAGTATTTT
cdr3_aa: CASSSGDTQYF
d_call: -
v_call: TRBV5-1
j_call: TRBJ2-3
clone_size: -

cdr3_nt: TGTGCCAGCAGCCGAGTGGGACAGGGCAGACCCCTCCACTTT
cdr3_aa: CASSRVGQGRPLHF
d_call: TRBD1
v_call: TRBV14
j_call: TRBJ1-6
clone_size: -

cdr3_nt: TGCAGCGTTAGTCGCCCTGGACGGAACGACTCCTACGAGCAGTACTTC
cdr3_aa: CSVSRPGRNDSYEQYF
d_call: -
v_call: TRBV29-1
j_call: TRBJ2-7
clone_size: -

cdr3_nt: TGTGCCTGGATCCCGGGACAGACGAACACTGAAGCTTTCTTT
cdr3_aa: CAWIPGQTNTEAFF
d_call: TRBD1
v_call: TRBV30
j_call: TRBJ1-1
clone_size: -

cdr3_nt: TGTGCCAGCAGCTTAGGGTTTTCGGACAGGGGTTACTACGAGCAGTACTTC
cdr3_aa: CASSLGFSDRGYYEQYF
d_call: TRBD1
v_call: TRBV7-9
j_call: TRBJ2-7
clone_size: -

cdr3_nt: TGTGCCAGCGGGGTCAGGCAAGACATTCAGTACTTC
cdr3_aa: CASGVRQDIQYF
d_call: -
v_call: TRBV7-2
j_call: TRBJ2-4
clone_size: -

cdr3_nt: TGTGCCTGGAGTCTGTGGCAGGGCTCTGGAAACACCATATATTTT
cdr3_aa: CAWSLWQGSGNTIYF
d_call: -
v_call: TRBV30
j_call: TRBJ1-3
clone_size: -

cdr3_nt: TGTGCCAGCAGCGTAGCATTGGGAGTGAATTCACCCCTCCACTTT
cdr3_aa: CASSVALGVNSPLHF
d_call: -
v_call: TRBV9
j_call: TRBJ1-6
clone_size: -

cdr3_nt: TGTGCCTGGAGTGACAGGTCAAACTATGGCTACACCTTC
cdr3_aa: CAWSDRSNYGYTF
d_call: -
v_call: TRBV30
j_call: TRBJ1-2
clone_size: -

cdr3_nt: TGTGCCTGGAGTGTCTCGGGGGGGAATCAGCCCCAGCATTTT
cdr3_aa: CAWSVSGGNQPQHF
d_call: -
v_call: TRBV30
j_call: TRBJ1-5
clone_size: -

cdr3_nt: TGTGCCAGCACCGGGACAGGGATCGTTCCCTTCTCCTACGAGCAGTACTTC
cdr3_aa: CASTGTGIVPFSYEQYF
d_call: TRBD1
v_call: TRBV5-7
j_call: TRBJ2-7
clone_size: -

cdr3_nt: TGCGCCAGCAGCAGGGCCGGGACTAGCGGGGACGAGCAGTACTTC
cdr3_aa: CASSRAGTSGDEQYF
d_call: TRBD2
v_call: TRBV4-3
j_call: TRBJ2-7
clone_size: few

cdr3_nt: TGCGCCAGCAGTATGGACTACAATGAGCAGTTCTTC
cdr3_aa: CASSMDYNEQFF
d_call: -
v_call: TRBV5-1
j_call: TRBJ2-1
clone_size: -

cdr3_nt: TGTGCCAGCAGTACCACAGGGTTCGAGCAGTACTTC
cdr3_aa: CASSTTGFEQYF
d_call: -
v_call: TRBV28
j_call: TRBJ2-7
clone_size: -

cdr3_nt: TGTGCCAGCAGTTTCCCAAGGGGGGAAGAGACCCAGTACTTC
cdr3_aa: CASSFPRGEETQYF
d_call: -
v_call: TRBV28
j_call: TRBJ2-5
clone_size: few

cdr3_nt: TGTGCCAGCACCCAGACTAGCGGGGGGGCCTTGGGTACAGATACGCAGTATTTT
cdr3_aa: CASTQTSGGALGTDTQYF
d_call: TRBD2
v_call: TRBV9
j_call: TRBJ2-3
clone_size: -